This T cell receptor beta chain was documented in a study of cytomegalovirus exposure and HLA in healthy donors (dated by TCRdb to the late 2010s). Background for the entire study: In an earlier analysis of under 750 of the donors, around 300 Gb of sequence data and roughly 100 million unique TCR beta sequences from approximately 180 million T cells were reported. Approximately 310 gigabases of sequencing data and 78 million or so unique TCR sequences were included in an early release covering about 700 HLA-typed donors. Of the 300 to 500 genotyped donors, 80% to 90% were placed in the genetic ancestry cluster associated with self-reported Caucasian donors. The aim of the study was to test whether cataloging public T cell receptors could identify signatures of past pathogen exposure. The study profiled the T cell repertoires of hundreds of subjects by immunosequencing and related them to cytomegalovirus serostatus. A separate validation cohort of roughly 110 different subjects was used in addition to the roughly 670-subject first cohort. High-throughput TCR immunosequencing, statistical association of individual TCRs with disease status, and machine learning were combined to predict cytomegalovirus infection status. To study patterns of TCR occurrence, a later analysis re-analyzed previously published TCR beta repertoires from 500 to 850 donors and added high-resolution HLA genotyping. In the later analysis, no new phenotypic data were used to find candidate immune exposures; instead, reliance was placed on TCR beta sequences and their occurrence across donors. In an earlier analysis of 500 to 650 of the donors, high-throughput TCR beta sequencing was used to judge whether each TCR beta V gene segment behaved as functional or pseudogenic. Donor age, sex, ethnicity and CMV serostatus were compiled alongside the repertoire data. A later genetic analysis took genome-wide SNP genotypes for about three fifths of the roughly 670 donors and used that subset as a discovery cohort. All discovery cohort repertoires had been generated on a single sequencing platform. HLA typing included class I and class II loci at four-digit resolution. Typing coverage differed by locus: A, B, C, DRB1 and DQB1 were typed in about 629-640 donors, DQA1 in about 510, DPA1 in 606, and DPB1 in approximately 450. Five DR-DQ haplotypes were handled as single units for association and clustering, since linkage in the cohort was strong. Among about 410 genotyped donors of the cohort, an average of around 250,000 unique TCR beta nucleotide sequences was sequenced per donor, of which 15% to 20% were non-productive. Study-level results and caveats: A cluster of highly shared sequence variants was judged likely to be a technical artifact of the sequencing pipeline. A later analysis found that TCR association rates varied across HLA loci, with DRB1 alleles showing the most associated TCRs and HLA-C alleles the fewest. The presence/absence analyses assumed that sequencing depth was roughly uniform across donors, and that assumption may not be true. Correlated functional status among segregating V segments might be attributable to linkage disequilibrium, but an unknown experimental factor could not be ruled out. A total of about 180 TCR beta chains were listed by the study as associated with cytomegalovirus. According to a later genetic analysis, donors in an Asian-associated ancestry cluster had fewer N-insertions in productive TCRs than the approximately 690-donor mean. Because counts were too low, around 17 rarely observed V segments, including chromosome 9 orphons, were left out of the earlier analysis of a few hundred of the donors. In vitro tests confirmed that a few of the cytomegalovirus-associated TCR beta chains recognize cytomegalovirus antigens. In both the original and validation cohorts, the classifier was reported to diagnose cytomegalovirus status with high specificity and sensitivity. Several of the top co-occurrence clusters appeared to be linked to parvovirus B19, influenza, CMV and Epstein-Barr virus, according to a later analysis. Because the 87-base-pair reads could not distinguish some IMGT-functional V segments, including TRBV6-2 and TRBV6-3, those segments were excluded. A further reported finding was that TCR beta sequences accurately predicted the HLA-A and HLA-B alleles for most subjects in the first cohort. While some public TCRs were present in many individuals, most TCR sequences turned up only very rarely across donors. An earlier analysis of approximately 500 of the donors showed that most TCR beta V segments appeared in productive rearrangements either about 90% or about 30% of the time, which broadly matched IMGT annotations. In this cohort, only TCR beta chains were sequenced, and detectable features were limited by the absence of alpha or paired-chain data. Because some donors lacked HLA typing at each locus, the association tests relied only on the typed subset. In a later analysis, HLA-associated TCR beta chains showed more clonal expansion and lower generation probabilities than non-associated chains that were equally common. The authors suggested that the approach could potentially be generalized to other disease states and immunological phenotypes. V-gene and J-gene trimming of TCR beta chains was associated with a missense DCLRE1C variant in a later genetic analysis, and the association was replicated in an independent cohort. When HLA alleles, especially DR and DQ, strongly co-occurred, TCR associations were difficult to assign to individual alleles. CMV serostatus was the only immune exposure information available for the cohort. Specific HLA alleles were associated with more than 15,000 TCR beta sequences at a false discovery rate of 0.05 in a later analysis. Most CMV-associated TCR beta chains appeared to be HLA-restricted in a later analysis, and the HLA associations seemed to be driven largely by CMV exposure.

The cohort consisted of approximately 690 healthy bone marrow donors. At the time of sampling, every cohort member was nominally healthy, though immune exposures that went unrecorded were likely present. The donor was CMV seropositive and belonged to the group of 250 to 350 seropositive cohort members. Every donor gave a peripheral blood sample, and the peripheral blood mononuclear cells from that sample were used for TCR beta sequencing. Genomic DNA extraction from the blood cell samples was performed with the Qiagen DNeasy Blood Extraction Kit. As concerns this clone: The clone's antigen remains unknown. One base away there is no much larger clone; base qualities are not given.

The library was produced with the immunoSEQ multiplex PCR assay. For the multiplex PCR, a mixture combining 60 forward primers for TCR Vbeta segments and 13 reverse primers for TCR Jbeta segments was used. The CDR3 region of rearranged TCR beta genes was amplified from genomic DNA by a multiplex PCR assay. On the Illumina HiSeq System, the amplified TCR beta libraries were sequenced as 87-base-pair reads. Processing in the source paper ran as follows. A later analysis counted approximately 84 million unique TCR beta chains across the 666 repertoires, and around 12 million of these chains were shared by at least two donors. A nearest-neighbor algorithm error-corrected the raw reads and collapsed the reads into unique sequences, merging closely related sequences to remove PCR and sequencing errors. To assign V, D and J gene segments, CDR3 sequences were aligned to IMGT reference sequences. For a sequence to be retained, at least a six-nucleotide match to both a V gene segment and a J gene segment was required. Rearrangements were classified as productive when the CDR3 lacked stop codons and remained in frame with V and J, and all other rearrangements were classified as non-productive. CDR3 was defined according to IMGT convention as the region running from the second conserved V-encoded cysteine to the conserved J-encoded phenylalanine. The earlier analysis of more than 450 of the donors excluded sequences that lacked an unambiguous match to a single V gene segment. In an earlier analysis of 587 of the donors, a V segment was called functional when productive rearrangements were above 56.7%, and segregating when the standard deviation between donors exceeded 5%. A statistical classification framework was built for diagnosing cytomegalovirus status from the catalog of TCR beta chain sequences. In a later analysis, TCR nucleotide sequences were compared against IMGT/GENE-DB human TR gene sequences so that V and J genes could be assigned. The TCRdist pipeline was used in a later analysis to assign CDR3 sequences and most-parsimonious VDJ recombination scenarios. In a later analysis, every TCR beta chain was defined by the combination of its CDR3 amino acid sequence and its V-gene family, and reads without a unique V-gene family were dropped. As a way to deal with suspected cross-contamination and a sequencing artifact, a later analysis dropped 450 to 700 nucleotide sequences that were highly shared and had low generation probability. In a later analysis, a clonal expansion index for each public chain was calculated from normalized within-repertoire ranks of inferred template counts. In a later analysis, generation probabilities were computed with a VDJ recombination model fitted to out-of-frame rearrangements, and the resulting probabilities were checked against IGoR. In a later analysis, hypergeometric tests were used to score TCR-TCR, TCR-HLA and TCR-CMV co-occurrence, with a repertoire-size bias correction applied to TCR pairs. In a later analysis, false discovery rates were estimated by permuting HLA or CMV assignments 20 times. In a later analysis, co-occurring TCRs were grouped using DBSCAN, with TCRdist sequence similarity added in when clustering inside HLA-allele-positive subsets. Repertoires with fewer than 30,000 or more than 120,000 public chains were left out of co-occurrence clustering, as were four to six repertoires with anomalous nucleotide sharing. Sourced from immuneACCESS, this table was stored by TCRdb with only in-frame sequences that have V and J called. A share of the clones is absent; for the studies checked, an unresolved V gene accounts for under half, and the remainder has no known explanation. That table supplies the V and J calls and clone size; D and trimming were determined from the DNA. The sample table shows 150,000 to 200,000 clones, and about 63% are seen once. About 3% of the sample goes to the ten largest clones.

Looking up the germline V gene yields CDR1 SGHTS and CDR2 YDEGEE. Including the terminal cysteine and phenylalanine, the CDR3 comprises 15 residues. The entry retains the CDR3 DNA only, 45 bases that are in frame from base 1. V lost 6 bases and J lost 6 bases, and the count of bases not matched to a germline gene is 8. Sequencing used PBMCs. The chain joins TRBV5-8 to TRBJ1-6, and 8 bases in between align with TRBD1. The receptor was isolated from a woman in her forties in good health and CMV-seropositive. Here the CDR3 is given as CASTIGDRINSPLHF. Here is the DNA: TGTGCCAGCACTATCGGGGACAGGATTAATTCACCCCTCCACTTT.